This T cell receptor beta chain was documented in a study of shared T cell receptors in the human thymus (dated by TCRdb to the early 2020s). Concerning the study at large: The study examined how self-reactive, shared T-cell receptor alpha chains are generated in the human thymus.

The library was generated by the immunoSEQ multiplex PCR assay. The clones in this table, taken by TCRdb from immuneACCESS, are in-frame only. Not every clone is retained; where verified, under half of the shortfall comes from an unresolved V gene, and the cause of the rest is unknown. The sample table contains 55,000 to 75,000 clones; only one count was recorded for roughly 96% of them. The ten largest clonotypes hold approximately 0.03% of the sample. Based on the germline V gene, the CDR1 and CDR2 sequences are LGHNA and YNFKEQ. V lost 5 bases and J lost 2 bases, and the count of bases not matched to a germline gene is 7. Counted from cysteine to phenylalanine, this CDR3 has 15 amino acids. Only the CDR3 region is kept as DNA, spanning 45 bases read in frame from base 1. This clone was detected once. Its antigen specificity is not known. Base quality data are lacking; no much larger clone is found one base away.

The source material was thymocytes. The TCR comes from a human donor. Here the chain combines TRBV4-2 and TRBJ2-7; 9 nucleotides in the junction match TRBD2. At the DNA level, the sequence is TGTGCCAGCAGCTTCGGCGGGGGGGCCGCCTACGAGCAGTACTTC. Translated, it reads CASSFGGGAAYEQYF.